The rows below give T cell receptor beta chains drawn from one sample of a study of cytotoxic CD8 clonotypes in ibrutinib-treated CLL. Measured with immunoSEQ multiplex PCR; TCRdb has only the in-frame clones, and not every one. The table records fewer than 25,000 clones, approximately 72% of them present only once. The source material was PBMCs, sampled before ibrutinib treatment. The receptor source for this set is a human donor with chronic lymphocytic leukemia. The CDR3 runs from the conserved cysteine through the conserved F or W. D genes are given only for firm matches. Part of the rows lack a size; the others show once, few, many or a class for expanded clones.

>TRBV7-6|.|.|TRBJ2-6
TGTGCCAGCAGCTTGGAGACACCGCGCTCTGGGGCCAACGTCCTGACTTTC
CASSLETPRSGANVLTF
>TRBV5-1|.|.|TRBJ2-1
TGCGCCAGCAGCCTCGGCAATACGGAGCAGTTCTTC
CASSLGNTEQFF
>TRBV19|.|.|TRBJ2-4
TGTGCCAGTAGGGGCGAGGACATTCAGTACTTC
CASRGEDIQYF
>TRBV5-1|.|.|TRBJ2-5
TGCGCCAGCAGCCCTAATAACGAGGAGACCCAGTACTTC
CASSPNNEETQYF
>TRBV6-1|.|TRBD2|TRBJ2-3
TGTGCCAGCAGGGCCGGGAGCGGGGTCACAGATACGCAGTATTTT
CASRAGSGVTDTQYF
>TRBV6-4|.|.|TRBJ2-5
TGTGCCAGCAGTCCTCTGTCGGGAGCAGTCGAGACCCAGTACTTC
CASSPLSGAVETQYF
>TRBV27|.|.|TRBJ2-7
TGTGCCACTAGGGGGAGGTCCAGCTACGAGCAGTACTTC
CATRGRSSYEQYF
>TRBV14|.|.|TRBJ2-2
TGTGCCAGCAGCCCGAGGTCGGGAACCGGGGAGCTGTTTTTT
CASSPRSGTGELFF
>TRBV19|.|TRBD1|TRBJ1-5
TGTGCCAGTAGTATGTTGGACAGGGGTTCGGGAAATCAGCCCCAGCATTTT
CASSMLDRGSGNQPQHF
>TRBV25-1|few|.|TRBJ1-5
TGTGCCAGCAGTGGCACAGAGGTCAGCAATCAGCCCCAGCATTTT
CASSGTEVSNQPQHF
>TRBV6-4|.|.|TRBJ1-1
TGTGCCAGCAGTGACCGGGGCAGCGCTTTCTTT
CASSDRGSAFF
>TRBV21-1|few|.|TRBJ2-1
TGTGCCAGCTTCATTAGGGGTGAGCAGTTCTTC
CASFIRGEQFF
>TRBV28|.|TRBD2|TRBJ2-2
TGTGCCAGCAGCACACTAGGGACTAGCGGGAGTATGGCCGGGGAGCTGTTTTTT
CASSTLGTSGSMAGELFF
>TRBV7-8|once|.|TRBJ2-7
TGTGCCAGCAGCTTAGGGGGCGGCTACGAGCAGTACTTC
CASSLGGGYEQYF
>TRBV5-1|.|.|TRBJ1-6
TGCGCCAGCAGCTTGGAGGGGCAGCTTTATAATTCACCCCTCCACTTT
CASSLEGQLYNSPLHF
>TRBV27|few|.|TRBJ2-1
TGTGCCAGCAGCGGGACTTCGGATACAAATGAGCAGTTCTTC
CASSGTSDTNEQFF
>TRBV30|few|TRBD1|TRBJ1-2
TGTGCCTGGAGTGTACTGGAGGGGGCTTATGGCTACACCTTC
CAWSVLEGAYGYTF
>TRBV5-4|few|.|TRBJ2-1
TGTGCCAGCAGCTTAGGGGGGCTAAGCTCCTACAATGAGCAGTTCTTC
CASSLGGLSSYNEQFF
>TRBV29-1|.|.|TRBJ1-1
TGCAGCGTTCGAGATACGAACACTGAAGCTTTCTTT
CSVRDTNTEAFF
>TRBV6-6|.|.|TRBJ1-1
TGTGCCAGCAGTTTTCAGGTGGGGACTGAAGCTTTCTTT
CASSFQVGTEAFF
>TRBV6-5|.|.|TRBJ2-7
TGTGCCAGCAGTCGGGACAACCCCTACGAGCAGTACTTC
CASSRDNPYEQYF
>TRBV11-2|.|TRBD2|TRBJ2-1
TGTGCCAGCAGCTTAGATATGCCTAGCGGGAGTAATGAGCAGTTCTTC
CASSLDMPSGSNEQFF
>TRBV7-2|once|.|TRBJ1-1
TGTGCCAGCAGCTTAATCCCAGCATCTGAAGCTTTCTTT
CASSLIPASEAFF
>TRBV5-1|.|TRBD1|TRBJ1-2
TGCGCCAGCAGCCCTGGGACAGGAAAGCTCTATGGCTACACCTTC
CASSPGTGKLYGYTF
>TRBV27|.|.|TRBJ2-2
TGTGCCAGCAGCGGGGGGACACTTCAATCTTTAGCCGGGGAGCTGTTTTTT
CASSGGTLQSLAGELFF
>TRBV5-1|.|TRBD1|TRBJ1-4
TGTGCCAGCAGCGGGACAGGGGCAACTAATGAAAAACTGTTTTTT
CASSGTGATNEKLFF
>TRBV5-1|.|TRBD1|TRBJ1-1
TGCGCCAGCAGCCGTGCAACAGGGGGCATCGCTGAAGCTTTCTTT
CASSRATGGIAEAFF
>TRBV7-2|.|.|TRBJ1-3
TGTGCCAGCAGCTTAGTAGCTCCAGGGGTTGGAAACACCATATATTTT
CASSLVAPGVGNTIYF
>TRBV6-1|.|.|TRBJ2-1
TGTGCCAGCAGTGCCCGGGACAAGTTATACAATGAGCAGTTCTTC
CASSARDKLYNEQFF
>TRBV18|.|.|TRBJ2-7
TGTGCCAGCTCACCACCGGGCTCCTACGAGCAGTACTTC
CASSPPGSYEQYF
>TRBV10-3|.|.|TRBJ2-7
TGTGCCATCAGAAGGACAGACTGGACGACCTACGAGCAGTACTTC
CAIRRTDWTTYEQYF
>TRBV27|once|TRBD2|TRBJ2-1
TGTGCCAGCAGTCCAGGACTAGCGGACCTACGGGATGAGCAGTTCTTC
CASSPGLADLRDEQFF
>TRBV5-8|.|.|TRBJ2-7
TGTGCCAGCAGCTTGGAGCCTCAGTCCGGATACGAGCAGTACTTC
CASSLEPQSGYEQYF
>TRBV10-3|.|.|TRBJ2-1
TGTGCCATCAGTGAAAAGGGATCCCCCTACAATGAGCAGTTCTTC
CAISEKGSPYNEQFF
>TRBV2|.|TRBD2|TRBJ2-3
TGTGCCAGCAGTGAGGCACTAGCGGTCCTACGAGGGGATACGCAGTATTTT
CASSEALAVLRGDTQYF
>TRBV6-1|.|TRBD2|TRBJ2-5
TGTGCCAGCAGTGGGACTAGCGAGGAGACCCAGTACTTC
CASSGTSEETQYF
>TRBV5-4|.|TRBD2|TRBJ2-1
TGTGCCAGCAGCGCAACTAGCGGGAGTGTCAATGAGCAGTTCTTC
CASSATSGSVNEQFF
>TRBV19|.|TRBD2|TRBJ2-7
TGTGCCAGTAGTATATTGGCCAGGGCTAGCGGGAGACAGTACGAGCAGTACTTC
CASSILARASGRQYEQYF
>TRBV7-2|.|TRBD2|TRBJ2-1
TGTGCCAGCAGTCGCGCCGCCGGGACTACGGCCTACAATGAGCAGTTCTTC
CASSRAAGTTAYNEQFF
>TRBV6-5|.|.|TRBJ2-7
TGTGCCAGCGGCGCCAGGGGTTACGAGCAGTACTTC
CASGARGYEQYF
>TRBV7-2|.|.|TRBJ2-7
TGTGCCAGCAGCTCATCCGGGGCCCAGTACGAGCAGTACTTC
CASSSSGAQYEQYF